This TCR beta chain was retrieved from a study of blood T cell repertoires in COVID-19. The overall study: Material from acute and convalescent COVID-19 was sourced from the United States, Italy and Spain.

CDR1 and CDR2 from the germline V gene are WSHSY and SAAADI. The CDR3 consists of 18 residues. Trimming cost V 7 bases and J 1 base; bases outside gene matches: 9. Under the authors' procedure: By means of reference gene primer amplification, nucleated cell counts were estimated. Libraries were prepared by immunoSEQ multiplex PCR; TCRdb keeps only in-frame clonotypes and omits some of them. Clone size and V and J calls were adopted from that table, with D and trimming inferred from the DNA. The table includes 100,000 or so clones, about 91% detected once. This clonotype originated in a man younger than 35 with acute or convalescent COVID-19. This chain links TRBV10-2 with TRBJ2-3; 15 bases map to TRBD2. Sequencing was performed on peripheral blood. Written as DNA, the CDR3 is TGCGCCAGCACCTCGGGGACTAGCGGGGGGCCACGCACAGATACGCAGTATTTT. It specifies CASTSGTSGGPRTDTQYF.